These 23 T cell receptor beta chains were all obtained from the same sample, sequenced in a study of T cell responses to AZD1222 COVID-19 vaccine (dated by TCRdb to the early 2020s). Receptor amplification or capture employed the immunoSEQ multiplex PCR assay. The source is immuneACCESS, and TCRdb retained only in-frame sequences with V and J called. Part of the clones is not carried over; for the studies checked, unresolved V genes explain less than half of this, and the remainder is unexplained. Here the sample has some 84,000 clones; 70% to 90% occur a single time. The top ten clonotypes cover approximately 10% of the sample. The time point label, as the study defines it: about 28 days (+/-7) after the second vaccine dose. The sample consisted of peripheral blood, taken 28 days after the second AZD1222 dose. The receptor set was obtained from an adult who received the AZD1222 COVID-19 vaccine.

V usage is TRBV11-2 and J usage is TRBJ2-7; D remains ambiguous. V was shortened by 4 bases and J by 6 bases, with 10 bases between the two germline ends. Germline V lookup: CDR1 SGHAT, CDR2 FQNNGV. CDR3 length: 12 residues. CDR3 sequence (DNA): TGTGCCAGCAGCTACGGACGAACCGAGCAGTACTTC. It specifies CASSYGRTEQYF.

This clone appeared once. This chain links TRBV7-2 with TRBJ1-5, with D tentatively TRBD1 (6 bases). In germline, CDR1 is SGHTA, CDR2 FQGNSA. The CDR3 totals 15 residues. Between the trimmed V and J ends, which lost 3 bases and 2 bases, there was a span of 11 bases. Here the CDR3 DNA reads TGTGCCAGCAGCTTCCAAGGGGGGGGCAATCAGCCCCAGCATTTT. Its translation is CASSFQGGGNQPQHF.

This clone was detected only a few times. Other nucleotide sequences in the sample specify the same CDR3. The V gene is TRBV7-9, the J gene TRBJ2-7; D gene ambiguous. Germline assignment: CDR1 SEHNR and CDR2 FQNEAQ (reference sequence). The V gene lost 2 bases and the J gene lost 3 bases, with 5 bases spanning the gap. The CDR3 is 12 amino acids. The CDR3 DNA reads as TGTGCCAGCAGCTTACCGGGCTACGAGCAGTACTTC. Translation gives CASSLPGYEQYF.

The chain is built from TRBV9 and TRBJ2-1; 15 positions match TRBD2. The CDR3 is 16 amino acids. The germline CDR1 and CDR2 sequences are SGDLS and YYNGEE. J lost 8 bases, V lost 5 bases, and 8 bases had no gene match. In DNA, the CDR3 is TGTGCCAGCAGTGCTTCAAGGACTAGCGGGGGGGATGAGCAGTTCTTC. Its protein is CASSASRTSGGDEQFF.

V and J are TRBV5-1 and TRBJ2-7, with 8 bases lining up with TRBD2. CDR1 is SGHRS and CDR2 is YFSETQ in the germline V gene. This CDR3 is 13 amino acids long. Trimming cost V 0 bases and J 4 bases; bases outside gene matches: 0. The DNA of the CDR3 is TGCGCCAGCAGCTTGGAGCGGGGGTACGAGCAGTACTTC. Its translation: CASSLERGYEQYF.

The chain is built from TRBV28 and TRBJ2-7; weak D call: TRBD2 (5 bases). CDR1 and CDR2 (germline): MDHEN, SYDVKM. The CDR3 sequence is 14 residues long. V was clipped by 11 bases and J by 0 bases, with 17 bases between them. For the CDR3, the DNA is TGTGCCGGCTCGATGACGGGAAACTCCTACGAGCAGTACTTC. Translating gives CAGSMTGNSYEQYF. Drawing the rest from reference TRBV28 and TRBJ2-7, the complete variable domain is DVKVTQSSRYLVKRTGEKVFLECVQDMDHENMFWYRQDPGLGLRLIYFSYDVKMKEKGDIPEGYSVSREKKERFSLILESASTNQTSMYLCAGSMTGNSYEQYFGPGTRLTVT.

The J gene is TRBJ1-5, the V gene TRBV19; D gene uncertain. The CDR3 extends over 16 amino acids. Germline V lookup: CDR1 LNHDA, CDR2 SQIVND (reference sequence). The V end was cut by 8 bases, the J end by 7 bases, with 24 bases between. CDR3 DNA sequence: TGTGCCAGTGGTTTGACTAACGGGAGGGAAAGCCAGCCCCAGCATTTT. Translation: CASGLTNGRESQPQHF.

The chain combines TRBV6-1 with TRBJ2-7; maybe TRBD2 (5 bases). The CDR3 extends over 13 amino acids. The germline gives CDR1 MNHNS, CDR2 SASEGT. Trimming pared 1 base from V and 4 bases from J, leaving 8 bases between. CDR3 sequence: CASSEVREYEQYF. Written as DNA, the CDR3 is TGTGCCAGCAGTGAAGTCCGGGAATACGAGCAGTACTTC.

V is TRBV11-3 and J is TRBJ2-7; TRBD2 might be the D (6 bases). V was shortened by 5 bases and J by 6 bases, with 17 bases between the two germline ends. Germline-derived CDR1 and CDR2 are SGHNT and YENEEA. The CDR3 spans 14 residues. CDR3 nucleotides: TGTGCCAGCAGCCCCGGGGACTTGGAGTCCGAGCAGTACTTC. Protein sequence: CASSPGDLESEQYF.

The CDR3 reads CASSLISGSNEKLFF. The DNA of the CDR3 is TGTGCCAGCAGTCTAATATCCGGGAGTAATGAAAAACTGTTTTTT. The V and J genes are TRBV3-1 (or the pseudogene TRBV3-2) and TRBJ1-4; D is uncertain. V was pared by 6 bases and J by 4 bases, with 15 bases between. CDR1 LGHDT and CDR2 YNNKEL come from the germline V gene (reference sequence). This CDR3 spans 15 amino acids.

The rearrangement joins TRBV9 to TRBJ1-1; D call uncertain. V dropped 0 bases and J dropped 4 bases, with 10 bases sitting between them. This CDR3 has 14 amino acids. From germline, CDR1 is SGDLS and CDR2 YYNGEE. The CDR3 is CASSVASTITEAFF. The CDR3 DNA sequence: TGTGCCAGCAGCGTAGCTTCCACTATCACTGAAGCTTTCTTT.

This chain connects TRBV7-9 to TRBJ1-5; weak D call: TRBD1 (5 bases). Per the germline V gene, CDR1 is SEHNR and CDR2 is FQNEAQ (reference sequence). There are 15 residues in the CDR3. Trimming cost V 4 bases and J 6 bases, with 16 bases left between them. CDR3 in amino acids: CASSSTPHRRQPQHF. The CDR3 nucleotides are TGTGCCAGCAGCTCAACCCCCCACAGGCGTCAGCCCCAGCATTTT.

The chain's CDR3 is CASSQAAGTEFYGYTF. For the CDR3, the DNA is TGCGCCAGCAGCCAAGCCGCCGGGACAGAGTTTTATGGCTACACCTTC. V gene TRBV4-3 combines with J gene TRBJ1-2; TRBD1 matches at 7 bases. Germline CDR1 LGHNA, CDR2 YSLEER. The CDR3 runs 16 residues. V lost 1 base, J lost 5 bases, and 10 bases stayed unmatched.

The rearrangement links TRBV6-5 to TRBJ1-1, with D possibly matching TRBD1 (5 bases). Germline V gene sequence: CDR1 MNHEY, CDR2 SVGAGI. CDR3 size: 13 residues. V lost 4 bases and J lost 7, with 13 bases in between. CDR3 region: CASSWQGGNEAFF. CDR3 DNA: TGTGCCAGCAGTTGGCAGGGCGGGAATGAAGCTTTCTTT.

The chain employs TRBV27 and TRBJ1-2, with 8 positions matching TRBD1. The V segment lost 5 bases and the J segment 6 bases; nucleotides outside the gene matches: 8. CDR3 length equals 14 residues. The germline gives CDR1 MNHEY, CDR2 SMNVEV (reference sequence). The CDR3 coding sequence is TGTGCCAGCAGTACATCGGACAGGGTTCATGGCTACACCTTC. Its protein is CASSTSDRVHGYTF.

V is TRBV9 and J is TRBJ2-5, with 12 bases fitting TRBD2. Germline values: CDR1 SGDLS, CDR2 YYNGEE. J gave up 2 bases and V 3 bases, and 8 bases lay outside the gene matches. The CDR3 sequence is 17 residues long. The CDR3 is CASSADRTSGDQETQYF. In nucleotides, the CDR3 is TGTGCCAGCAGCGCCGACCGGACTAGCGGGGATCAAGAGACCCAGTACTTC. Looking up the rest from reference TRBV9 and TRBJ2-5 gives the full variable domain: DSGVTQTPKHLITATGQRVTLRCSPRSGDLSVYWYQQSLDQGLQFLIQYYNGEERAKGNILERFSAQQFPDLHSELNLSSLELGDSALYFCASSADRTSGDQETQYFGPGTRLLVL.

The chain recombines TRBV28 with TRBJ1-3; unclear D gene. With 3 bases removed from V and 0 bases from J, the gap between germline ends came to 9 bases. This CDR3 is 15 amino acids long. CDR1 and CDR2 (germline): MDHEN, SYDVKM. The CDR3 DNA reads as TGTGCCAGCAGTTTGACCTCTAACTCTGGAAACACCATATATTTT. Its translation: CASSLTSNSGNTIYF.

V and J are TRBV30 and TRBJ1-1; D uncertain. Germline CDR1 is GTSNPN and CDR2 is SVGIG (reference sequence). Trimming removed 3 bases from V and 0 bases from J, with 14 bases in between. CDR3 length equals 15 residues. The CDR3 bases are TGTGCCTGGAGCGCGGGGTATCCCTTGAACACTGAAGCTTTCTTT. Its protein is CAWSAGYPLNTEAFF.

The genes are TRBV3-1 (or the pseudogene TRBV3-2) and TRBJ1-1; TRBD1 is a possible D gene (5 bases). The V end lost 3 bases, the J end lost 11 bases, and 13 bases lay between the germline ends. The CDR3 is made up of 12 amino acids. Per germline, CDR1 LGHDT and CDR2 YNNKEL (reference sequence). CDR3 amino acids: CASSQNQGPAFF. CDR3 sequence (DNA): TGTGCCAGCAGCCAGAACCAGGGCCCGGCTTTCTTT.

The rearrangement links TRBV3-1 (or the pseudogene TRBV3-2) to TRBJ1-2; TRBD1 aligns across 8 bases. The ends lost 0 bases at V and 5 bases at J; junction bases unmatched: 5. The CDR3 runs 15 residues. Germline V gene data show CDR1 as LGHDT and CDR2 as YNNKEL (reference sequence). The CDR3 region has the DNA TGTGCCAGCAGCCAAGAGAACAGGGGGAAGTATGGCTACACCTTC. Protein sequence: CASSQENRGKYGYTF.

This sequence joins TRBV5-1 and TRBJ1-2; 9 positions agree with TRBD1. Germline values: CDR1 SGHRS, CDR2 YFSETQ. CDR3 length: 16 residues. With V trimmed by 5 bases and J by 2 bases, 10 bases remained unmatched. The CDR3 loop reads CASRTGTGRGNYGYTF. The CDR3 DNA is TGCGCCAGCAGAACCGGGACAGGGAGGGGGAACTATGGCTACACCTTC. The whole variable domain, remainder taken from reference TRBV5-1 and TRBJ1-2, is KAGVTQTPRYLIKTRGQQVTLSCSPISGHRSVSWYQQTPGQGLQFLFEYFSETQRNKGNFPGRFSGRQFSNSRSEMNVSTLELGDSALYLCASRTGTGRGNYGYTFGSGTRLTVV.

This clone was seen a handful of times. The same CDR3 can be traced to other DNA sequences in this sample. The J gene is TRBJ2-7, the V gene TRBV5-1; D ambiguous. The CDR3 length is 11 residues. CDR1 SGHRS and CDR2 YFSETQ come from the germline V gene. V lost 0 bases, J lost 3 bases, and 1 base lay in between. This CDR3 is CASSLGYEQYF. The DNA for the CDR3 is TGCGCCAGCAGCTTGGGCTACGAGCAGTACTTC.

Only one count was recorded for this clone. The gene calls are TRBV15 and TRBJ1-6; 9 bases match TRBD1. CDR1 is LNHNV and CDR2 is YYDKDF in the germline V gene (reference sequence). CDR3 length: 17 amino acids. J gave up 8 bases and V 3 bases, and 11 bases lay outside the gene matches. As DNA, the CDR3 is TGTGCCACCAGCAGGCCCCCACCGGGACAGGGTGATTCACCCCTCCACTTT. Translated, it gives CATSRPPPGQGDSPLHF. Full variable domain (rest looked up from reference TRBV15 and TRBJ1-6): DAMVIQNPRYQVTQFGKPVTLSCSQTLNHNVMYWYQQKSSQAPKLLFHYYDKDFNNEADTPDNFQSRRPNTSFCFLDIRSPGLGDTAMYLCATSRPPPGQGDSPLHFGNGTRLTVT.